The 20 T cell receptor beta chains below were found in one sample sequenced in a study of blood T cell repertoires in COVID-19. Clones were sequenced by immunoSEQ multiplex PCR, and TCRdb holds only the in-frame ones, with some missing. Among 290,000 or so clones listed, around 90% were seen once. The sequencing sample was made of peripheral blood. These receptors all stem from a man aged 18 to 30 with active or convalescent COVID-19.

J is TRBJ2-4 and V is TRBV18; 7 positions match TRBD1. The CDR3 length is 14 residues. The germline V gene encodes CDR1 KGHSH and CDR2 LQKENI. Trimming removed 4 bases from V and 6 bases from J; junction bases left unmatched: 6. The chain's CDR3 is CASSQPGQANIQYF. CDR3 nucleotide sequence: TGTGCCAGCTCACAACCAGGACAGGCAAACATTCAGTACTTC.

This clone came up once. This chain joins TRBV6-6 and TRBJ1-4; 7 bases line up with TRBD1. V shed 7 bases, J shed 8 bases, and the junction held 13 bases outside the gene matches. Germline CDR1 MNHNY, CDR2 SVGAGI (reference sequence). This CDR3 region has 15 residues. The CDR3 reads CASNDRTGAGEKLFF. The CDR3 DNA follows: TGTGCCAGCAACGATCGTACAGGGGCGGGGGAAAAACTGTTTTTT.

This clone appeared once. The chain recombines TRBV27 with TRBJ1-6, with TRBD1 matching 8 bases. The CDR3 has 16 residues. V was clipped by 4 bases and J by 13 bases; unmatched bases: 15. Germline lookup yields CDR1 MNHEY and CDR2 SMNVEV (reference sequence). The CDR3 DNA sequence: TGTGCCAGCAGTTCTACCCCGCCCGACAGGGGAGCGCCCCTCCACTTT. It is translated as CASSSTPPDRGAPLHF.

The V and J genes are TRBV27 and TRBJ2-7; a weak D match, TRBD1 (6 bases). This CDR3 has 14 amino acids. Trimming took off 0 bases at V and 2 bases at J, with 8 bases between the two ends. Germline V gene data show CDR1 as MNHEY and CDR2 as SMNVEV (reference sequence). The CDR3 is CASSLSTGAYEQYF. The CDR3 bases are TGTGCCAGCAGTTTATCGACAGGAGCCTACGAGCAGTACTTC.

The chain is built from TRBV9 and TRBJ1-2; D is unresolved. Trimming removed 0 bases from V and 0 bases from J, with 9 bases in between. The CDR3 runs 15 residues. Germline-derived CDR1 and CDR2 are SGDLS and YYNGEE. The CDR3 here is CASSVGTVPNYGYTF. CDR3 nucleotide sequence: TGTGCCAGCAGCGTAGGGACTGTCCCTAACTATGGCTACACCTTC.

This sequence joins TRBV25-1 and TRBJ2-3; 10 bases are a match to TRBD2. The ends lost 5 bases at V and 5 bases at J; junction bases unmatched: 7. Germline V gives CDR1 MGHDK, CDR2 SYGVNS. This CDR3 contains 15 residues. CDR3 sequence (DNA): TGTGCCAGCAGTCCACTAGCGGGATCGTTAGATACGCAGTATTTT. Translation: CASSPLAGSLDTQYF.

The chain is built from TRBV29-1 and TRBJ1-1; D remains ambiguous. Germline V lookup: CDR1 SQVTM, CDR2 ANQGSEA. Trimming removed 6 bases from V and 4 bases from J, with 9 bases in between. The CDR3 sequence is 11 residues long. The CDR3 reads CSVEWLTEAFF. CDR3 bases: TGCAGCGTCGAATGGCTCACTGAAGCTTTCTTT.

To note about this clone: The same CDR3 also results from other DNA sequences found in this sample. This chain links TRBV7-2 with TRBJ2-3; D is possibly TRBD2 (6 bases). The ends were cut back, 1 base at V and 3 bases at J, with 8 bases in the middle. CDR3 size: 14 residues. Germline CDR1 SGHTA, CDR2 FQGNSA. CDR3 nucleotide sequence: TGTGCCAGCAGCTTAGGTGCGGGAACAGATACGCAGTATTTT. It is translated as CASSLGAGTDTQYF.

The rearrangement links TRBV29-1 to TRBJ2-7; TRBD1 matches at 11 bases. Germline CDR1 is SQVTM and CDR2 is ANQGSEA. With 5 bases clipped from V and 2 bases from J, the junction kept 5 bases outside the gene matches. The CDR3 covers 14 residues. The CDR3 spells CSVSGTGGAYEQYF. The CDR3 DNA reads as TGCAGCGTTTCCGGGACAGGGGGAGCCTACGAGCAGTACTTC.

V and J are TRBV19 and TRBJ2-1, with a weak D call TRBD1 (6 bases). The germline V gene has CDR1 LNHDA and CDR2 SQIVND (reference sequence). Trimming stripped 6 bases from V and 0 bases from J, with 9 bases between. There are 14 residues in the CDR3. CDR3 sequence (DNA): TGTGCCAGTAGCAGGGGATACTCCTACAATGAGCAGTTCTTC. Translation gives CASSRGYSYNEQFF.

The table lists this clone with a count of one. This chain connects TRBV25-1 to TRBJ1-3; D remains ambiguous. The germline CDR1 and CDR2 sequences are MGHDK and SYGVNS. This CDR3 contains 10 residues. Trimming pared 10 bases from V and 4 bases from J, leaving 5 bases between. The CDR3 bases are TGTGCCACGCTAGGAAACACCATATATTTT. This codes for CATLGNTIYF.

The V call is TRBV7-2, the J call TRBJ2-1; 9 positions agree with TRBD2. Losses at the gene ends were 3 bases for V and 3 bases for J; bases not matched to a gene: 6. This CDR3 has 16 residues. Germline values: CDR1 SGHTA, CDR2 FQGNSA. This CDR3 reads CASSLDLAGNYNEQFF. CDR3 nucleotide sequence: TGTGCCAGCAGCTTGGACCTAGCGGGGAACTACAATGAGCAGTTCTTC.

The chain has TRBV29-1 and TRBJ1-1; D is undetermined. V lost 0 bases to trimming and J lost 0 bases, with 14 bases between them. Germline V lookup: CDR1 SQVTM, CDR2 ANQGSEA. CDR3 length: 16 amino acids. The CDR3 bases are TGCAGCGTTGAAGAACACCGATCCTCCGTGAACACTGAAGCTTTCTTT. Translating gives CSVEEHRSSVNTEAFF.

The DNA of the CDR3 is TGTGCCAGCAGCGCCGACAGGGCTAGCTACGAGCAGTACTTC. It is translated as CASSADRASYEQYF. This rearrangement joins TRBV11-2 to TRBJ2-7; 7 bases line up with TRBD1. V lost 5 bases, J lost 3 bases, and 7 bases stayed unmatched. Germline CDR1 and CDR2: SGHAT and FQNNGV. This CDR3 comprises 14 residues.

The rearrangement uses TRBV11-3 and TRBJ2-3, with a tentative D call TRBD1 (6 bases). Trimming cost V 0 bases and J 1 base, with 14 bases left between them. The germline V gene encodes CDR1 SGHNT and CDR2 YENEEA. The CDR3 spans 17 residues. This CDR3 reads CASSLDLGRGGTDTQYF. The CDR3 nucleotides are TGTGCCAGCAGCTTAGATCTCGGCAGGGGAGGCACAGATACGCAGTATTTT.

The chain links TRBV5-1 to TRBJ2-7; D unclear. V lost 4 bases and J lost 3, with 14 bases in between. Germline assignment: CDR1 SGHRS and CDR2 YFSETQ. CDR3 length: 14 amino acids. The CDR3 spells CASSMLGTSYEQYF. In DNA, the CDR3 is TGCGCCAGCAGCATGCTGGGCACAAGCTACGAGCAGTACTTC. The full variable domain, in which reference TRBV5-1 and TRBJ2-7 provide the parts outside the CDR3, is KAGVTQTPRYLIKTRGQQVTLSCSPISGHRSVSWYQQTPGQGLQFLFEYFSETQRNKGNFPGRFSGRQFSNSRSEMNVSTLELGDSALYLCASSMLGTSYEQYFGPGTRLTVT.

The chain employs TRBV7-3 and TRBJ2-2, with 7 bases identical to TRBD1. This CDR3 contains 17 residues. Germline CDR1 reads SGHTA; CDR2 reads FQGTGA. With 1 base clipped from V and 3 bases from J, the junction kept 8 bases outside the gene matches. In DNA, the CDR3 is TGTGCCAGCAGCTTAAAAGGGGGCGTTTCTCACACCGGGGAGCTGTTTTTT. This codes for CASSLKGGVSHTGELFF.

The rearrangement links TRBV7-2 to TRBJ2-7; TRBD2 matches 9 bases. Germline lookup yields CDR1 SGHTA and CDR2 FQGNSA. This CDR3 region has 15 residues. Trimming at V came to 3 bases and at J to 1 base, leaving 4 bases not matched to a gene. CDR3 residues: CASSFASGVSYEQYF. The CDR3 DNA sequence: TGTGCCAGCAGCTTTGCTAGCGGGGTATCCTACGAGCAGTACTTC.

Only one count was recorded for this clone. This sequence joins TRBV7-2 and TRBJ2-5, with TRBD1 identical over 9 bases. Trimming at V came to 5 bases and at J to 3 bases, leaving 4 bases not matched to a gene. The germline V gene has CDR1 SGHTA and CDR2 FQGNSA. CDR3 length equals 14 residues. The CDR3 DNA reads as TGTGCCAGCAGCCCAGGGACAGGGAAAGAGACCCAGTACTTC. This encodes CASSPGTGKETQYF.

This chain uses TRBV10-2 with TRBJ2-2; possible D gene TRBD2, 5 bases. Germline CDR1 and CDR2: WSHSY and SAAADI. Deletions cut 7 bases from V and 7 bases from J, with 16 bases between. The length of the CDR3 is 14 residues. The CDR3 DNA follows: TGCGCCAGCAACCCCGGCGGGCCGTACGGGGAGCTGTTTTTT. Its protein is CASNPGGPYGELFF.